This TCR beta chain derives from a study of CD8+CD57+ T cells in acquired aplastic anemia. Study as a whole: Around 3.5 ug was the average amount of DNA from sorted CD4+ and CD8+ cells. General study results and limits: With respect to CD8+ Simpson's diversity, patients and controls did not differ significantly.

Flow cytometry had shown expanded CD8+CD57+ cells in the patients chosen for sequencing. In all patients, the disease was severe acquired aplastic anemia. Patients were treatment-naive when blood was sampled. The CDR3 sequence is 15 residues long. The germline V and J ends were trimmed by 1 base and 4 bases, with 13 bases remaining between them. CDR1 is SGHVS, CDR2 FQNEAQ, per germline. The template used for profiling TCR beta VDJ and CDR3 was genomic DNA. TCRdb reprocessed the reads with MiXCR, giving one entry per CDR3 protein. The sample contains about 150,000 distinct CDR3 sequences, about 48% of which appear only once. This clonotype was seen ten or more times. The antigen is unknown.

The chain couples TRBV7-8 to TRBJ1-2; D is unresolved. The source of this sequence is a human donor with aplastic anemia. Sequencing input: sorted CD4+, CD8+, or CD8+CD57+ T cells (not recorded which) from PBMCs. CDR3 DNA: TGTGCCAGCAGCTTAGATCCGTCGCAGATCTATGGCTACACCTTC. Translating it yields CASSLDPSQIYGYTF.